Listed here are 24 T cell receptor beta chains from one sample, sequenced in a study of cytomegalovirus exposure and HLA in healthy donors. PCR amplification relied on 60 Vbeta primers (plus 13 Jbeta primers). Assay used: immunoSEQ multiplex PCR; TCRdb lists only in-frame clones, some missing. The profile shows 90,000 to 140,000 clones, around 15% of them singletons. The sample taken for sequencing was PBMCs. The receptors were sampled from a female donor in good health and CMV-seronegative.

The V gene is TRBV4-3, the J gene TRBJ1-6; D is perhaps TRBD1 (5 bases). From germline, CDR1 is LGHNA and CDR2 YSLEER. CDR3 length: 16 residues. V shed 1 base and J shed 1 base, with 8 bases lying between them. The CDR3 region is CASSQGRGSYNSPLHF. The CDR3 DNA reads TGCGCCAGCAGCCAAGGAAGGGGTTCCTATAATTCACCCCTCCACTTT.

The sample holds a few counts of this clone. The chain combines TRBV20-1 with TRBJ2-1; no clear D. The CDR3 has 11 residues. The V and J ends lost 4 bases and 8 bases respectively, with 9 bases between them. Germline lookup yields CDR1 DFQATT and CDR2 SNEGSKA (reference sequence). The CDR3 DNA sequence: TGCAGTGCTAACGAGCTCCATGAGCAGTTCTTC. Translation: CSANELHEQFF.

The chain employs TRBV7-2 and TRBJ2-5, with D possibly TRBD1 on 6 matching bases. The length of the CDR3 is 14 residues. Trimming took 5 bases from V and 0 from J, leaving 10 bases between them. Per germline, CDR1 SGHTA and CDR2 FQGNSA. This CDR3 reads CASSLYRDQETQYF. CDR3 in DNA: TGTGCCAGCAGCCTTTACAGGGACCAAGAGACCCAGTACTTC.

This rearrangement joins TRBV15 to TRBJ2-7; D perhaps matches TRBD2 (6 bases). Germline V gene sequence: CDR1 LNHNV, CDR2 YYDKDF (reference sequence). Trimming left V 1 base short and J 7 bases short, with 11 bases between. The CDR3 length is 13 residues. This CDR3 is CATSRGSGWEQYF. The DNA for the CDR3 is TGTGCCACCAGCAGAGGTAGCGGCTGGGAGCAGTACTTC.

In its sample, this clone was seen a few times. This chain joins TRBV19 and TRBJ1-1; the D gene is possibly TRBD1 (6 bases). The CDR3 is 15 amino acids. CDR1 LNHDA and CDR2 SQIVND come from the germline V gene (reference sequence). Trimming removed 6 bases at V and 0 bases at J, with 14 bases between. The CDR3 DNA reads TGTGCCAGTAGGAAACAGGGCCAGATGAACACTGAAGCTTTCTTT. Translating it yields CASRKQGQMNTEAFF.

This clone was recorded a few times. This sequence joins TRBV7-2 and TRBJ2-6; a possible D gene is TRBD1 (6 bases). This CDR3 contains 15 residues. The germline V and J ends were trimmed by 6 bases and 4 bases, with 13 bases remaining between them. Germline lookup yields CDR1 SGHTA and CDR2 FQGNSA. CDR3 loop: CASSPWGQGANVLTF. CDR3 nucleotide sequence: TGTGCCAGCAGTCCCTGGGGACAAGGGGCCAACGTCCTGACTTTC.

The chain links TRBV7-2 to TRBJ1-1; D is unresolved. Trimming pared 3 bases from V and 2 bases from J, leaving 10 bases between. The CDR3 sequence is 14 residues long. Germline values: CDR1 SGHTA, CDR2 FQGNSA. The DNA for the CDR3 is TGTGCCAGCAGCTTGGTGGCGGGCAACACTGAAGCTTTCTTT. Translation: CASSLVAGNTEAFF.

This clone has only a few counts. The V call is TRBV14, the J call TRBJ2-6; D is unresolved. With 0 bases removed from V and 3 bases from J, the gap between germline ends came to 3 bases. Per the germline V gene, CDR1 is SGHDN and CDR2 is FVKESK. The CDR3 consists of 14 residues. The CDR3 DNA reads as TGTGCCAGCAGCCAAGATCTTGGGGCCAACGTCCTGACTTTC. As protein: CASSQDLGANVLTF.

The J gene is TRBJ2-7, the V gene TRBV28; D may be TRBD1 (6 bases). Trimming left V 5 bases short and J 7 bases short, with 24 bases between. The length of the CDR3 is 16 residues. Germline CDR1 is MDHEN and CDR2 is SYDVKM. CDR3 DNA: TGTGCCAGCAGTCCACCCAACAGGGTACCCAAGAGGGAGCAGTACTTC. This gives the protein CASSPPNRVPKREQYF.

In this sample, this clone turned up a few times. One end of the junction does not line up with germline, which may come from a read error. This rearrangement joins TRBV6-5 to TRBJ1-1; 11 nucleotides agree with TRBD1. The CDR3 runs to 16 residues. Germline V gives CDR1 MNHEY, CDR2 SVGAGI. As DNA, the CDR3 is TGTGCCAGCAGTAACTCCGGGACAGGGGGTGACACTGAAGCTTTCTTT. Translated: CASSNSGTGGDTEAFF.

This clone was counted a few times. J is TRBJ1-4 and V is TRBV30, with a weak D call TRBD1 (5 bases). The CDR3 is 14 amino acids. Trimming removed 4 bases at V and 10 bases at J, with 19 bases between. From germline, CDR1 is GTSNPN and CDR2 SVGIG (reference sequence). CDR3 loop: CAWMERGGPGKLFF. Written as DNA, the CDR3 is TGTGCCTGGATGGAACGGGGGGGACCTGGAAAACTGTTTTTT.

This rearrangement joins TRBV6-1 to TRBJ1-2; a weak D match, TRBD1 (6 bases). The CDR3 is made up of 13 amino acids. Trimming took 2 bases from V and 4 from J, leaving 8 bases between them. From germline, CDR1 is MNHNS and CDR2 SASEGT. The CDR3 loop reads CASSERTVYGYTF. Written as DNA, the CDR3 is TGTGCCAGCAGTGAAAGGACAGTCTATGGCTACACCTTC.

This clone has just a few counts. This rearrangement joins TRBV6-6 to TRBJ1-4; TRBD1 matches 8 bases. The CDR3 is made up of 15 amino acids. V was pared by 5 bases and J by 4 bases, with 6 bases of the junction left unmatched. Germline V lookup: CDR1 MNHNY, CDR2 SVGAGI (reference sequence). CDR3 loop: CASSPGTGHNEKLFF. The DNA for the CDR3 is TGTGCCAGCAGTCCCGGGACAGGACATAATGAAAAACTGTTTTTT.

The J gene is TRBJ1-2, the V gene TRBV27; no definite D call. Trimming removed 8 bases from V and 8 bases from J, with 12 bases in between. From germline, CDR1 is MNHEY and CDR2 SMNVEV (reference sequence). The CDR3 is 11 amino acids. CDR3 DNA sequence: TGTGCCAGCGGTGCGGCCGGCGGCTACACCTTC. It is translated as CASGAAGGYTF.

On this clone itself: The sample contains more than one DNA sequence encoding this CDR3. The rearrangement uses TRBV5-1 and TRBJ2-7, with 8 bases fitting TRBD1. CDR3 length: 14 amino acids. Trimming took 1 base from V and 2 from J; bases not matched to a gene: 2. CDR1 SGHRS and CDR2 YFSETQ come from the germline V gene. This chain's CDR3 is CASSLTGGTYEQYF. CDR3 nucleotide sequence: TGCGCCAGCAGCTTGACAGGGGGAACCTACGAGCAGTACTTC.

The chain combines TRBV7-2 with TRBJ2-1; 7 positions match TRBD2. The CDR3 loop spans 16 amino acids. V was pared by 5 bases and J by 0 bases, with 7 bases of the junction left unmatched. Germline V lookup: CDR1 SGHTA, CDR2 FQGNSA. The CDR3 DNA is TGTGCCAGCAGCACTTACCGGGACTACTCCTACAATGAGCAGTTCTTC. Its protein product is CASSTYRDYSYNEQFF.

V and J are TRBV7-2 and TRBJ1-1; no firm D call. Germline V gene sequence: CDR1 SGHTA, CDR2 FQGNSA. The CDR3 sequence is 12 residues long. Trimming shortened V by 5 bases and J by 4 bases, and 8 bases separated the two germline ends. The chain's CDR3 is CASSLLITEAFF. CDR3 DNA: TGTGCCAGCAGCCTCCTTATCACTGAAGCTTTCTTT.

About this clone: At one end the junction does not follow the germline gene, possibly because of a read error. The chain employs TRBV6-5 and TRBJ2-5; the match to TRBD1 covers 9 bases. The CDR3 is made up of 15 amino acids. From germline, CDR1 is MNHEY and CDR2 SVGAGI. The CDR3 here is CASSLQGASEENQYF. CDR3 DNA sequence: TGTGCCAGCAGTCTACAGGGGGCTAGCGAAGAGAACCAGTACTTC.

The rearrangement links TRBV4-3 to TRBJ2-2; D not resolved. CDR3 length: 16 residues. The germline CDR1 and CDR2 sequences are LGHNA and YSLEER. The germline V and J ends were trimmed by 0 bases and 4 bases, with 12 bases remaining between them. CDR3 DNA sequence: TGCGCCAGCAGCCAAGATCTAGGAAGCGTCACCGGGGAGCTGTTTTTT. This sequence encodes CASSQDLGSVTGELFF.

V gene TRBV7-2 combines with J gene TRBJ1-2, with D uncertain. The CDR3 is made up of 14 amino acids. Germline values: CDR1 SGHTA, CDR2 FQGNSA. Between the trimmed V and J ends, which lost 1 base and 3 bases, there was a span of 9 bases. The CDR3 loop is CASSLERVYYGYTF. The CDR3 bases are TGTGCCAGCAGCTTAGAGAGGGTCTACTATGGCTACACCTTC.

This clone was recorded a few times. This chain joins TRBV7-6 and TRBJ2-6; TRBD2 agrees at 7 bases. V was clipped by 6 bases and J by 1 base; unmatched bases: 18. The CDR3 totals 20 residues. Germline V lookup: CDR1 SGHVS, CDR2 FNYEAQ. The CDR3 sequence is CASSQWEGFTNLSGANVLTF. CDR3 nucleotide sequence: TGTGCCAGCAGTCAGTGGGAGGGGTTCACCAATTTATCTGGGGCCAACGTCCTGACTTTC.

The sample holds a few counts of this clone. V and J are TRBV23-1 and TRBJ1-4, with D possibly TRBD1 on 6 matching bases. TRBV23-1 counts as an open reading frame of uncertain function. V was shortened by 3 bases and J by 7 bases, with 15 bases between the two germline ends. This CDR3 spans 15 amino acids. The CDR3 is CASSHIWQGSEKLFF. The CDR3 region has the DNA TGCGCCAGCAGTCATATTTGGCAGGGGAGTGAAAAACTGTTTTTT.

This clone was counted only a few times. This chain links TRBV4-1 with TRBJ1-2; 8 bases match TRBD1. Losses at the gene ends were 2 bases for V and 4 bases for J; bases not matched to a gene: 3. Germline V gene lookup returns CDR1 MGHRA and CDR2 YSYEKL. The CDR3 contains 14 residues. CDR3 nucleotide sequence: TGCGCCAGCAGCCAATCCGGACAGGGCTATGGCTACACCTTC. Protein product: CASSQSGQGYGYTF.

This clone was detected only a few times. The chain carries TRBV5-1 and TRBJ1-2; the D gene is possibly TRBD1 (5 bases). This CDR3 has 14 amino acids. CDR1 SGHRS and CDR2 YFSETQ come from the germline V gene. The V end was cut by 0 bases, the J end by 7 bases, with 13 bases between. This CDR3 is CASSLAGGETGYTF. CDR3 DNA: TGCGCCAGCAGCTTGGCCGGGGGGGAGACTGGCTACACCTTC.